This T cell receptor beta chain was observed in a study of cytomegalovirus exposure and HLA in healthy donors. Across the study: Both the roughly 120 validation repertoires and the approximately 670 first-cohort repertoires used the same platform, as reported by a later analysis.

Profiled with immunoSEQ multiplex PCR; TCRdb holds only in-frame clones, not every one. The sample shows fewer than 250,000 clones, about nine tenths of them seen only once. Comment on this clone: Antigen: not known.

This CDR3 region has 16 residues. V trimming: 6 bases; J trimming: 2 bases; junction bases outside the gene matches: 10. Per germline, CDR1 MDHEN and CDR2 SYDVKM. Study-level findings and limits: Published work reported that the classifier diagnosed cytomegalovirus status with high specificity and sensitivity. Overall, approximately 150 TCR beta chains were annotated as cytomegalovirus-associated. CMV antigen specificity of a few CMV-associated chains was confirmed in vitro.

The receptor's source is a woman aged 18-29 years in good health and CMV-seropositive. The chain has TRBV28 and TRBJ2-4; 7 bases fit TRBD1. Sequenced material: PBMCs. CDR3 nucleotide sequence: TGTGCCAGCAGCCCGACAGGGCGAACTTCCAAAAACATTCAGTACTTC. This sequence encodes CASSPTGRTSKNIQYF.